These 32 T cell receptor beta chains share one sample of origin, sequenced in a study of type 1 and type 2 diabetes patients. Genomic DNA was the PCR template. The TCR beta CDR3 region was amplified using 30 forward and 13 reverse primers. TCRdb used MiXCR to reprocess the multiplex PCR reads, holding one entry per CDR3 protein. The repertoire has 250,000 or so distinct CDR3 sequences, over 45% of them found once; the top ten carry approximately 14%. Specimen: peripheral blood mononuclear cells (PBMCs). These receptors were taken from a young man with type 2 diabetes.

Notes on this clonotype: This may stem from a read error, because a much larger clone lies one nucleotide away. In nucleotides, the CDR3 is TGTGCCACCAGCAGAGATTCGGCTACGGACTCCTACAAGCAGTACTTC. This sequence encodes CATSRDSATDSYKQYF. This sequence joins TRBV15 and TRBJ2-7, with D possibly TRBD2 on 5 matching bases. Germline V gene data show CDR1 as LNHNV and CDR2 as YYDKDF (reference sequence). CDR3 length: 16 amino acids.

About this clonotype itself: The conserved closing phenylalanine or tryptophan is absent in this CDR3, likely reflecting a read error. The chain employs TRBV29-1 and TRBJ1-1, with TRBD1 identical over 7 bases. Looked up from germline, CDR1 is SQVTM and CDR2 is ANQGSEA. The CDR3 is 16 amino acids. The V segment lost 4 bases and the J segment 1 base; nucleotides outside the gene matches: 12. Written as DNA, the CDR3 is TGCAGCGTTGGGAACAACCGACAGGGCCAGAACACTGAAGCTTTCCTT. Translated: CSVGNNRQGQNTEAFL.

The chain joins TRBV6-1 to TRBJ2-7; D may match TRBD1 or TRBD2 (5 bases each). V lost 2 bases and J 7 bases, leaving 15 bases between the germline ends. The CDR3 is made up of 14 amino acids. CDR1 is MNHNS, CDR2 SASEGT, per germline. The CDR3 loop is CASSEPGTVLEQYF. The DNA of the CDR3 is TGTGCCAGCAGTGAACCCGGGACCGTTCTAGAGCAGTACTTC.

This chain joins TRBV7-3 and TRBJ1-4; no reliable D call. This CDR3 spans 15 amino acids. CDR1 SGHTA and CDR2 FQGTGA come from the germline V gene. Trimming shortened V by 6 bases and J by 3 bases, and 14 bases separated the two germline ends. This CDR3 is CASRYHGDANEKLFF. CDR3 nucleotides: TGTGCCAGCAGATACCATGGAGACGCTAATGAAAAACTGTTTTTT. The full variable domain, rest sourced from reference TRBV7-3 and TRBJ1-4, is GAGVSQTPSNKVTEKGKYVELRCDPISGHTALYWYRQSLGQGPEFLIYFQGTGAADDSGLPNDRFFAVRPEGSVSTLKIQRTERGDSAVYLCASRYHGDANEKLFFGSGTQLSVL.

V and J are TRBV2 and TRBJ2-1, with 7 positions matching TRBD1. The CDR3 runs 12 residues. J gave up 7 bases and V 6 bases, and 3 bases lay outside the gene matches. Looked up from germline, CDR1 is SNHLY and CDR2 is FYNNEI. This CDR3 reads CASRGQENEQFF. CDR3 sequence (DNA): TGTGCCAGCAGAGGACAGGAAAATGAGCAGTTCTTC.

This clonotype has a handful of counts. The rearrangement links TRBV9 to TRBJ1-1, with D tentatively TRBD1 (5 bases). The V gene lost 4 bases and the J gene lost 1 base, with 14 bases spanning the gap. In germline, CDR1 is SGDLS, CDR2 YYNGEE. CDR3 length: 15 amino acids. CDR3 residues: CASSLEGTANTEAFF. The CDR3 nucleotides read TGTGCCAGCAGCCTAGAGGGGACCGCGAACACTGAAGCTTTCTTT.

Remarks on this clonotype: The CDR3 carries no conserved terminal phenylalanine or tryptophan, so it likely arises from a read error. This chain links TRBV30 with TRBJ1-1; possibly TRBD2 for D (6 bases). The J call may be faulty, since TRBJ2-3 better matches the DNA end. Per germline, CDR1 GTSNPN and CDR2 SVGIG (reference sequence). The CDR3 is made up of 11 amino acids. Here the CDR3 reads CAAVGGDTQYL. CDR3 nucleotides: TGTGCCGCCGTCGGGGGAGATACGCAGTATCTT.

The chain is built from TRBV2 and TRBJ2-7, with 10 positions matching TRBD1. This CDR3 contains 14 residues. Germline trimming cut 8 bases from V and 3 bases from J; bases unmatched to any gene: 7. CDR1 is SNHLY, CDR2 FYNNEI, per germline. CDR3 nucleotide sequence: TGTGCCAGCTCACCGGGACAGGGGAACTACGAGCAGTACTTC. Amino acids: CASSPGQGNYEQYF.

In its sample, this clonotype was seen a few times. The J gene is TRBJ2-1, the V gene TRBV20-1; tentative D call: TRBD2 (6 bases). Trimming took off 3 bases at V and 6 bases at J, with 15 bases between the two ends. This CDR3 contains 14 residues. CDR1 is DFQATT and CDR2 is SNEGSKA in the germline V gene (reference sequence). The CDR3 spells CSASPRGIPNEQFF. CDR3 nucleotide sequence: TGCAGTGCTAGCCCCCGCGGGATACCCAATGAGCAGTTCTTC.

In this sample, this clonotype turned up once. The CDR3 end shows no conserved phenylalanine or tryptophan, and so a read error is likely. The chain recombines TRBV7-2 with TRBJ2-5, with TRBD2 identical over 8 bases. CDR3 size: 14 residues. V shed 4 bases and J 4 bases; nucleotides not matched to a gene: 5. Germline V gene sequence: CDR1 SGHTA, CDR2 FQGNSA. DNA for the CDR3: TGTGCCAGCAGCTCGCCTGGACTAGCAGAGACCCAGTACCTC. This encodes CASSSPGLAETQYL.

The V call is TRBV11-1, the J call TRBJ2-7; no reliable D call. The CDR3 is 13 amino acids. Germline loops: CDR1 SGHAT, CDR2 FQDESV (reference sequence). The ends were cut back, 5 bases at V and 2 bases at J, with 10 bases in the middle. The CDR3 DNA follows: TGTGCCAGCAGCCAAACCCCCACCTACGAGCAGTACTTC. Protein sequence: CASSQTPTYEQYF.

The V gene is TRBV20-1, the J gene TRBJ1-6; 7 positions agree with TRBD1. This CDR3 has 21 amino acids. CDR1 DFQATT and CDR2 SNEGSKA come from the germline V gene (reference sequence). The CDR3: CRGSKRRLGRGQNSYNSPLHF. The CDR3 DNA sequence: TGCAGGGGCTCTAAGAGGCGATTGGGCAGGGGACAGAACTCCTATAATTCACCCCTCCACTTT.

The chain carries TRBV20-1 and TRBJ2-7; D remains unclear. The CDR3 totals 9 residues. Germline V gene data show CDR1 as DFQATT and CDR2 as SNEGSKA (reference sequence). The CDR3 region is CTPAYEQYF. The DNA for the CDR3 is TGCACCCCCGCCTACGAGCAGTACTTC.

The chain has TRBV15 and TRBJ2-3; 8 positions match TRBD2. Germline V gene lookup returns CDR1 LNHNV and CDR2 YYDKDF (reference sequence). Trimming at V came to 0 bases and at J to 1 base, leaving 3 bases not matched to a gene. The CDR3 loop spans 16 amino acids. In DNA form, the CDR3 reads TGTGCCACCAGCAGAGATCCGGGACTAGGCACAGATACGCAGTATTTT. It encodes CATSRDPGLGTDTQYF.

The genes are TRBV5-1 and TRBJ1-4; D is perhaps TRBD1 (5 bases). Looked up from germline, CDR1 is SGHRS and CDR2 is YFSETQ. Trimming took 2 bases from V and 5 from J, leaving 10 bases between them. The CDR3 loop spans 14 amino acids. Here the CDR3 reads CASSFWTRNEKLFF. CDR3 coding DNA: TGCGCCAGCAGCTTCTGGACAAGGAATGAAAAACTGTTTTTT.

The count of this clonotype is one. The chain combines TRBV13 with TRBJ2-1; possibly TRBD2 for D (5 bases). The germline V and J ends were trimmed by 5 bases and 7 bases, with 15 bases remaining between them. The CDR3 loop spans 14 amino acids. Germline lookup yields CDR1 PRHDT and CDR2 FYEKMQ (reference sequence). CDR3 nucleotides: TGTGCCAGCAGCCATGAGGCTAGGGAGAATGAGCAGTTCTTC. It is translated as CASSHEARENEQFF.

The table lists this clonotype with a few counts. This chain connects TRBV6-6 to TRBJ1-5; possibly TRBD1 for D (6 bases). This CDR3 comprises 13 residues. V was pared by 6 bases and J by 5 bases, with 11 bases between. Germline loops: CDR1 MNHNY, CDR2 SVGAGI (reference sequence). The CDR3 nucleotides are TGTGCCAGCAGACCTACAGGGTATCAGCCCCAGCATTTT. Translation: CASRPTGYQPQHF.

V is TRBV11-2 and J is TRBJ1-3; D is uncertain. Germline CDR1 reads SGHAT; CDR2 reads FQNNGV. V lost 4 bases and J 2 bases, leaving 9 bases between the germline ends. CDR3 length: 14 amino acids. In DNA form, the CDR3 reads TGTGCCAGCAGCTCCCAGCGCGCTGGAAACACCATATATTTT. It translates to CASSSQRAGNTIYF.

The V call is TRBV20-1, the J call TRBJ2-1; 7 bases are a match to TRBD2. The tail of the sequence fits TRBJ2-5 better, so the J call may be wrong. Germline CDR1 reads DFQATT; CDR2 reads SNEGSKA (reference sequence). The CDR3 is 13 residues long. The CDR3 is CSAPDPGGETQYF. The CDR3 DNA is TGCAGTGCCCCCGACCCGGGGGGTGAGACCCAGTACTTC.

The gene calls are TRBV6-1 and TRBJ1-6, with a weak D call TRBD1 (5 bases). V was trimmed by 2 bases and J by 6 bases, leaving 11 bases between them. The length of the CDR3 is 15 residues. Germline CDR1 is MNHNS and CDR2 is SASEGT. In nucleotides, the CDR3 is TGTGCCAGCAGTGAAATGGGGCCAGCTAATTCACCCCTCCACTTT. Translation: CASSEMGPANSPLHF.

V and J are TRBV27 and TRBJ2-1, with D unresolved. V lost 7 bases to trimming and J lost 4 bases, with 5 bases between them. This CDR3 is 11 amino acids long. The germline CDR1 and CDR2 sequences are MNHEY and SMNVEV (reference sequence). CDR3 nucleotides: TGTGCCAGCATGTTGTACAATGAGCAGTTCTTC. It is translated as CASMLYNEQFF.

The genes are TRBV10-1 and TRBJ1-5; 11 bases are a match to TRBD1. CDR1 and CDR2 from the germline V gene are WNHNN and SYGVQD (reference sequence). The ends lost 2 bases at V and 6 bases at J; junction bases unmatched: 12. CDR3 size: 18 residues. The CDR3 here is CASSEATSGQGVLQPQHF. The CDR3 DNA reads as TGCGCCAGCAGTGAGGCCACCTCGGGACAGGGGGTACTTCAGCCCCAGCATTTT.

The V gene is TRBV28, the J gene TRBJ1-2, with a tentative D call TRBD1 (5 bases). This CDR3 comprises 14 residues. V was cut by 3 bases and J by 4 bases, with 12 bases left in between. Germline assignment: CDR1 MDHEN and CDR2 SYDVKM. The CDR3 coding sequence is TGTGCCAGCAGTTTCGCCGGCAGGGTCTATGGCTACACCTTC. Encoded protein: CASSFAGRVYGYTF.

This clonotype was observed a handful of times. The V gene is TRBV10-3, the J gene TRBJ1-1, with D possibly TRBD1 on 6 matching bases. The CDR3 has 14 amino acids. Looked up from germline, CDR1 is ENHRY and CDR2 is SYGVKD. The V gene lost 5 bases and the J gene lost 1 base, with 11 bases spanning the gap. The CDR3 loop is CAISTGTQNTEAFF. In DNA form, the CDR3 reads TGTGCCATCAGTACCGGGACACAGAACACTGAAGCTTTCTTT.

In DNA, the CDR3 is TGTGCCAGCAGCGTCCAGTGGAGTGGGCTGTTTTTT. It translates to CASSVQWSGLFF. The chain combines TRBV7-9 with TRBJ2-2; the D is unclear. The V end was cut by 5 bases, the J end by 13 bases, with 14 bases between. The germline V gene has CDR1 SEHNR and CDR2 FQNEAQ (reference sequence). This CDR3 has 12 amino acids.

This clonotype was observed once. A read error is possible here, since a much larger clone lies one base away. The rearrangement joins TRBV2 to TRBJ2-5; 16 positions match TRBD2. The CDR3 spans 15 residues. V was pared by 6 bases and J by 5 bases, with 3 bases of the junction left unmatched. Looked up from germline, CDR1 is SNHLY and CDR2 is FYNNEI. The CDR3 here is CASRGTSGGAETQYF. The CDR3 region has the DNA TGTGCCAGCAGAGGGACTAGCGGGGGGGCGGAGACCCAGTACTTC.

This clonotype was observed a few times. The chain couples TRBV10-1 to TRBJ2-1; no reliable D call. Germline assignment: CDR1 WNHNN and CDR2 SYGVQD (reference sequence). Trimming shortened V by 3 bases and J by 7 bases, and 19 bases separated the two germline ends. The CDR3 loop spans 16 amino acids. The CDR3 reads CASSDIGLGPSNEQFF. Here the CDR3 DNA reads TGCGCCAGCAGTGATATAGGGCTAGGACCGTCTAATGAGCAGTTCTTC.

This clonotype came up many times. The rearrangement joins TRBV2 to TRBJ2-5; D gene uncertain. Germline values: CDR1 SNHLY, CDR2 FYNNEI. CDR3 length: 13 residues. Trimming stripped 1 base from V and 5 bases from J, with 8 bases between. CDR3: CASSEGIGETQYF. The CDR3 bases are TGTGCCAGCAGTGAAGGGATAGGGGAGACCCAGTACTTC.

This clonotype was recorded a few times. This chain links TRBV5-1 with TRBJ2-7, with 8 nucleotides matching TRBD2. This CDR3 is 14 amino acids long. The germline V gene has CDR1 SGHRS and CDR2 YFSETQ. Trimming removed 4 bases from V and 5 bases from J; junction bases left unmatched: 8. Here the CDR3 reads CASSKPGLDNEQYF. The CDR3 DNA follows: TGCGCCAGCAGCAAGCCGGGACTAGATAACGAGCAGTACTTC. Using reference TRBV5-1 and TRBJ2-7 for the parts outside the CDR3, the full variable domain is KAGVTQTPRYLIKTRGQQVTLSCSPISGHRSVSWYQQTPGQGLQFLFEYFSETQRNKGNFPGRFSGRQFSNSRSEMNVSTLELGDSALYLCASSKPGLDNEQYFGPGTRLTVT.

The V and J genes are TRBV27 and TRBJ2-7; tentatively, D is TRBD2 (5 bases). The J call may be mistaken, given a closer DNA end match to TRBJ2-1. CDR1 MNHEY and CDR2 SMNVEV come from the germline V gene (reference sequence). The CDR3 loop spans 12 amino acids. In nucleotides, the CDR3 is TGTGCCAGCAGTAACGCGGGCTATGAGCAGTTCTTC. The encoded protein is CASSNAGYEQFF.

The chain carries TRBV5-6 and TRBJ1-1, with D possibly TRBD1 on 5 matching bases. CDR3 length: 15 residues. V lost 2 bases and J 4 bases, leaving 15 bases between the germline ends. Germline loops: CDR1 SGHDT, CDR2 YYEEEE. DNA of the CDR3: TGTGCCAGCAGCTTCGTATCACTGGGGGGCACTGAAGCTTTCTTT. This gives the protein CASSFVSLGGTEAFF.

The sample holds many counts of this clonotype. V is TRBV30 and J is TRBJ1-2; D unclear. The CDR3 runs 10 residues. V shed 3 bases and J shed 3 bases, with 2 bases lying between them. The germline gives CDR1 GTSNPN, CDR2 SVGIG (reference sequence). The DNA of the CDR3 is TGTGCCTGGAGGGACTATGGCTACACCTTC. It translates to CAWRDYGYTF. The full variable domain, in which reference TRBV30 and TRBJ1-2 provide the parts outside the CDR3, is SQTIHQWPATLVQPVGSPLSLECTVEGTSNPNLYWYRQAAGRGLQLLFYSVGIGQISSEVPQNLSASRPQDRQFILSSKKLLLSDSGFYLCAWRDYGYTFGSGTRLTVV.